The 29 T cell receptor beta chains below all came from one sample that was sequenced in a study of T cell repertoires in cytomegalovirus infection. Using its own MiXCR run on the reads, TCRdb lists one record per CDR3 protein. This table holds about 230,000 distinct CDR3 sequences, 6% to 8% found once. Input material: PBMCs. Receptors originate from a human donor in good health (CMV status not recorded). Some clones in this sample may be carry-over from other donors' samples.

J is TRBJ2-2 and V is TRBV20-1; the D is unclear. V gave up 2 bases and J gave up 4 bases, with 8 bases separating them. The germline CDR1 and CDR2 sequences are DFQATT and SNEGSKA (reference sequence). CDR3 length: 13 amino acids. CDR3 DNA: TGCAGTGCTAGACCCCCCAGCACCGGGGAGCTGTTTTTT. This sequence encodes CSARPPSTGELFF.

This clonotype has ten or more counts. The V call is TRBV19, the J call TRBJ2-3; maybe TRBD1 (5 bases). The CDR3 runs to 13 residues. The germline gives CDR1 LNHDA, CDR2 SQIVND (reference sequence). V lost 4 bases to trimming and J lost 6 bases, with 11 bases between them. The CDR3 sequence: CASSTDRDDTQYF. The CDR3, as DNA: TGTGCCAGTAGTACCGACAGAGATGATACGCAGTATTTT.

This clonotype was observed at least ten times. J is TRBJ1-6 and V is TRBV3-1; 9 bases align to TRBD1. CDR1 and CDR2 (germline): LGHDT, YNNKEL (reference sequence). The CDR3 covers 15 residues. With 5 bases clipped from V and 6 bases from J, the junction kept 5 bases outside the gene matches. The CDR3 here is CASSTGTGINSPLHF. DNA for the CDR3: TGTGCCAGCAGCACCGGGACAGGGATTAATTCACCCCTCCACTTT.

This clonotype has a handful of counts. V is TRBV3-1 and J is TRBJ2-1, with D unclear. Between the trimmed V and J ends, which lost 1 base and 0 bases, there was a span of 13 bases. Germline CDR1 LGHDT, CDR2 YNNKEL (reference sequence). The CDR3 consists of 17 residues. The CDR3 nucleotides are TGTGCCAGCAGCCAAGGACCCTTCGGAGCCTCCTACAATGAGCAGTTCTTC. Translated, it gives CASSQGPFGASYNEQFF.

V gene TRBV20-1 combines with J gene TRBJ1-5; no definite D call. Germline V lookup: CDR1 DFQATT, CDR2 SNEGSKA (reference sequence). The V and J ends lost 2 bases and 6 bases respectively, with 20 bases between them. CDR3 length: 16 residues. CDR3 protein: CSARPPGGGSGQPQHF. The CDR3 DNA reads as TGCAGTGCTAGACCCCCAGGTGGTGGAAGCGGTCAGCCCCAGCATTTT.

The chain couples TRBV20-1 to TRBJ2-2, with D hard to call. This CDR3 has 11 residues. The germline gives CDR1 DFQATT, CDR2 SNEGSKA (reference sequence). Deletions cut 5 bases from V and 0 bases from J, with 1 base between. This CDR3 reads CSAANTGELFF. In DNA form, the CDR3 reads TGCAGTGCTGCGAACACCGGGGAGCTGTTTTTT.

This clonotype was found many times. V usage is TRBV20-1 and J usage is TRBJ1-2; 7 bases are shared with TRBD1. The CDR3 consists of 15 residues. Germline CDR1 is DFQATT and CDR2 is SNEGSKA (reference sequence). Unmatched junction bases numbered 13, after V lost 6 bases and J lost 3 bases. DNA of the CDR3: TGCAGTGCAGTTAAGGCAGGGGGTTCATACTATGGCTACACCTTC. Encoded protein: CSAVKAGGSYYGYTF.

In this sample, this clonotype turned up many times. The gene calls are TRBV7-8 and TRBJ1-5, with a possible D match to TRBD1 (6 bases). The germline V gene encodes CDR1 SGHVS and CDR2 FQNEAQ. The CDR3 covers 16 residues. The V end lost 2 bases, the J end lost 4 bases, and 15 bases lay between the germline ends. CDR3 amino acids: CASSLRPGQSNQPQHF. The CDR3, as DNA: TGTGCCAGCAGCTTACGACCGGGACAATCAAATCAGCCCCAGCATTTT.

V is TRBV5-6 and J is TRBJ1-2; 9 nucleotides line up with TRBD1. Per germline, CDR1 SGHDT and CDR2 YYEEEE. The CDR3 sequence is 14 residues long. V dropped 3 bases and J dropped 6; count of bases not matched to a gene: 6. The chain's CDR3 is CASSWGTGMNGYTF. CDR3 in DNA: TGTGCCAGCAGCTGGGGGACAGGGATGAATGGCTACACCTTC.

There are a few counts of this clonotype. The CDR3 loop reads CAWSRSITGELFF. CDR3 in DNA: TGTGCCTGGTCGAGATCGATCACCGGGGAGCTGTTTTTT. The V gene is TRBV30, the J gene TRBJ2-2; D not resolved. Trimming cost V 5 bases and J 4 bases, with 11 bases left between them. Germline values: CDR1 GTSNPN, CDR2 SVGIG (reference sequence). The CDR3 is 13 residues long.

This clonotype was counted ten times or more. V is TRBV29-1 and J is TRBJ2-3; unclear D gene. In germline, CDR1 is SQVTM, CDR2 ANQGSEA. V was trimmed by 4 bases and J by 11 bases, leaving 13 bases between them. The CDR3 is 11 amino acids. The CDR3: CSVGSFYLQYF. The CDR3 DNA is TGCAGCGTTGGATCGTTTTACCTGCAGTATTTT.

J is TRBJ2-1 and V is TRBV20-1; 9 positions match TRBD2. The CDR3 totals 13 residues. V was clipped by 4 bases and J by 6 bases; unmatched bases: 4. Germline V gives CDR1 DFQATT, CDR2 SNEGSKA (reference sequence). CDR3 loop: CSAIAGGINEQFF. For the CDR3, the DNA is TGCAGTGCTATCGCGGGGGGGATCAATGAGCAGTTCTTC.

This clonotype was recorded at least ten times. The gene calls are TRBV20-1 and TRBJ1-1; D gene unclear. Trimming stripped 3 bases from V and 3 bases from J, with 8 bases between. This CDR3 contains 12 residues. Germline assignment: CDR1 DFQATT and CDR2 SNEGSKA (reference sequence). CDR3 nucleotide sequence: TGCAGTGCTAGTAAGGGAGACACTGAAGCTTTCTTT. Its protein is CSASKGDTEAFF.

Ten or more counts support this clonotype. This chain links TRBV9 with TRBJ1-1, with D tentatively TRBD1 (6 bases). Germline assignment: CDR1 SGDLS and CDR2 YYNGEE. CDR3 length equals 14 residues. V lost 4 bases, J lost 6 bases, and 16 bases lay in between. Written as DNA, the CDR3 is TGTGCCAGCAGCCGAAGGGGGGGGGTAGCTGAAGCTTTCTTT. It specifies CASSRRGGVAEAFF. Full variable domain (outside the CDR3, taken from reference TRBV9 and TRBJ1-1): DSGVTQTPKHLITATGQRVTLRCSPRSGDLSVYWYQQSLDQGLQFLIQYYNGEERAKGNILERFSAQQFPDLHSELNLSSLELGDSALYFCASSRRGGVAEAFFGQGTRLTVV.

This clonotype was detected many times. The chain is built from TRBV12-3 or TRBV12-4 and TRBJ1-5; D ambiguous. The CDR3 totals 14 residues. V lost 5 bases, J lost 4 bases, and 12 bases lay in between. CDR3 sequence reads: CASSRASPNQPQHF. The CDR3 nucleotides read TGTGCCAGCAGTCGGGCCAGCCCTAATCAGCCCCAGCATTTT.

Ten or more counts support this clonotype. The chain uses TRBV7-9 and TRBJ1-5; 9 nucleotides line up with TRBD1. The germline V gene encodes CDR1 SEHNR and CDR2 FQNEAQ (reference sequence). This CDR3 spans 16 amino acids. Losses at the gene ends were 4 bases for V and 1 base for J; bases not matched to a gene: 5. CDR3 protein: CASSYEQGASNQPQHF. CDR3 coding DNA: TGTGCCAGCAGCTACGAACAGGGGGCCAGCAATCAGCCCCAGCATTTT. The entire variable domain, with the rest obtained from reference TRBV7-9 and TRBJ1-5, is as follows: DTGVSQNPRHKITKRGQNVTFRCDPISEHNRLYWYRQTLGQGPEFLTYFQNEAQLEKSRLLSDRFSAERPKGSFSTLEIQRTEQGDSAMYLCASSYEQGASNQPQHFGDGTRLSIL.

This clonotype was detected ten times or more. The chain uses TRBV6-5 and TRBJ2-2, with TRBD1 as a possible D gene (6 bases). This CDR3 spans 15 amino acids. The ends were cut back, 2 bases at V and 8 bases at J, with 15 bases in the middle. The germline CDR1 and CDR2 sequences are MNHEY and SVGAGI. The CDR3 spells CASSYRPEGEGELFF. The DNA of the CDR3 is TGTGCCAGCAGTTACAGACCTGAGGGGGAGGGGGAGCTGTTTTTT.

The sample holds many counts of this clonotype. The rearrangement joins TRBV7-2 to TRBJ2-2; no firm D call. CDR1 SGHTA and CDR2 FQGNSA come from the germline V gene. This CDR3 is built from 17 residues. Trimming pared 5 bases from V and 5 bases from J, leaving 21 bases between. The CDR3 bases are TGTGCCAGCAGCCATGAGAGTCAAACCCGCCGAACCGGGGAGCTGTTTTTT. Protein product: CASSHESQTRRTGELFF.

This clonotype appeared many times. The V and J genes are TRBV2 and TRBJ2-7, with D hard to call. The germline V and J ends were trimmed by 7 bases and 6 bases, with 19 bases remaining between them. This CDR3 contains 14 residues. The germline V gene encodes CDR1 SNHLY and CDR2 FYNNEI. The CDR3 DNA reads TGTGCCAGCACGACGCGTTCCGGGTTGGGCGAGCAGTACTTC. Its translation is CASTTRSGLGEQYF.

This clonotype was recorded many times. The V gene is TRBV9, the J gene TRBJ2-1; 9 bases match TRBD1. The V gene end was trimmed by 0 bases and the J gene end by 4 bases; junction bases not matched to a gene: 2. The CDR3 sequence is 15 residues long. Germline lookup yields CDR1 SGDLS and CDR2 YYNGEE. The DNA for the CDR3 is TGTGCCAGCAGCGTAGTGGGGACAGGGTACAATGAGCAGTTCTTC. It translates to CASSVVGTGYNEQFF.

V usage is TRBV5-6 and J usage is TRBJ2-2, with D unclear. CDR3 length: 15 amino acids. Germline CDR1 SGHDT, CDR2 YYEEEE. The germline V and J ends were trimmed by 3 bases and 0 bases, with 9 bases remaining between them. The CDR3 sequence is CASSSNGPNTGELFF. DNA of the CDR3: TGTGCCAGCAGCTCCAACGGTCCGAACACCGGGGAGCTGTTTTTT.

Comment on this clonotype: At one of its ends the junction is not consistent with the germline gene, which may arise from a read error. V and J are TRBV6-8 and TRBJ1-1, with 10 nucleotides matching TRBD1. The CDR3 sequence is 18 residues long. Germline V gives CDR1 MNHGY, CDR2 SAAAGT. DNA of the CDR3: TGTGCCAGCAGTTATGCCTCCGGGACAGGGGACAAGGGCACTGTAGCTTTCTTT. It specifies CASSYASGTGDKGTVAFF.

In this sample, this clonotype turned up many times. V gene TRBV14 combines with J gene TRBJ2-5; no firm D call. Germline assignment: CDR1 SGHDN and CDR2 FVKESK. Between the trimmed V and J ends, which lost 1 base and 2 bases, there was a span of 11 bases. The CDR3 runs 15 residues. The CDR3 region has the DNA TGTGCCAGCAGCCAAGGAAACTCTATTCAAGAGACCCAGTACTTC. Its translation is CASSQGNSIQETQYF.

This clonotype showed up many times. This chain joins TRBV20-1 and TRBJ1-5; D is possibly TRBD1 (5 bases). Germline-derived CDR1 and CDR2 are DFQATT and SNEGSKA (reference sequence). This CDR3 spans 15 amino acids. With 6 bases removed from V and 5 bases from J, the gap between germline ends came to 20 bases. The CDR3 is CSARPGTGSYQPQHF. The CDR3 coding sequence is TGCAGTGCACGACCTGGGACGGGATCTTATCAGCCCCAGCATTTT.

The sample holds many counts of this clonotype. This CDR3 reads CASSKPRTGSIHGYTF. In DNA, the CDR3 is TGTGCCAGCAGCAAACCTAGGACAGGCTCGATTCATGGCTACACCTTC. V and J are TRBV7-2 and TRBJ1-2, with 7 bases aligning to TRBD1. Germline V gene data show CDR1 as SGHTA and CDR2 as FQGNSA. With 5 bases clipped from V and 6 bases from J, the junction kept 15 bases outside the gene matches. CDR3 length: 16 amino acids.

The sample holds many counts of this clonotype. This sequence joins TRBV28 and TRBJ2-7; D is undetermined. Germline CDR1 reads MDHEN; CDR2 reads SYDVKM. This CDR3 has 11 residues. V was shortened by 6 bases and J by 8 bases, with 11 bases between the two germline ends. DNA for the CDR3: TGTGCCAGCAGCCCTTACGGTCAGCAGTACTTC. The encoded protein is CASSPYGQQYF.

This clonotype was detected only a few times. The chain has TRBV10-1 and TRBJ2-3; D is possibly TRBD1 (5 bases). The CDR3 covers 15 residues. Between the trimmed V and J ends, which lost 2 bases and 2 bases, there was a span of 11 bases. Germline assignment: CDR1 WNHNN and CDR2 SYGVQD (reference sequence). In nucleotides, the CDR3 is TGCGCCAGCAGTGAGATCCCAGGGATCACAGATACGCAGTATTTT. Translated: CASSEIPGITDTQYF.

This clonotype was found many times. This rearrangement joins TRBV7-2 to TRBJ1-1, with D maybe TRBD1 (5 bases). This CDR3 region has 14 residues. With 1 base removed from V and 1 base from J, the gap between germline ends came to 7 bases. Germline V gene lookup returns CDR1 SGHTA and CDR2 FQGNSA. The CDR3 is CASSLGQRNTEAFF. In DNA form, the CDR3 reads TGTGCCAGCAGCTTAGGACAGAGGAACACTGAAGCTTTCTTT.

This clonotype has at least ten counts. This chain uses TRBV4-1 with TRBJ2-5; D uncertain. Germline values: CDR1 MGHRA, CDR2 YSYEKL. There are 17 residues in the CDR3. Between the trimmed V and J ends, which lost 0 bases and 1 base, there was a span of 15 bases. The CDR3 loop is CASSQDPPDGLQETQYF. CDR3 nucleotide sequence: TGCGCCAGCAGCCAAGACCCCCCTGACGGGCTCCAAGAGACCCAGTACTTC.